The 32 T cell receptor beta chains reported below all come from one sample, sequenced in a study of blood T cell repertoires in COVID-19. Clones were sequenced by immunoSEQ multiplex PCR, and TCRdb holds only the in-frame ones, with some missing. There are some 96,000 clones in the sample; around nine tenths occur only once, and around 1.7% lies in the top ten. The specimen was peripheral blood. The receptors were gathered from a man in his 60s with acute or convalescent COVID-19.

The V and J genes are TRBV25-1 and TRBJ1-2; 11 bases are shared with TRBD1. This CDR3 has 14 residues. Germline CDR1 MGHDK, CDR2 SYGVNS. Trimming took 4 bases from V and 5 from J; bases not matched to a gene: 3. This chain's CDR3 is CASSGTGGRYGYTF. The CDR3 DNA is TGTGCCAGCAGTGGGACAGGGGGCAGGTATGGCTACACCTTC.

This sequence joins TRBV5-6 and TRBJ1-2; the D gene is possibly TRBD1 (5 bases). Deletions cut 0 bases from V and 4 bases from J, with 13 bases between. The CDR3 sequence is 15 residues long. Germline-derived CDR1 and CDR2 are SGHDT and YYEEEE. This CDR3 reads CASSLAGQGSYGYTF. In nucleotides, the CDR3 is TGTGCCAGCAGCTTGGCCGGACAAGGAAGCTATGGCTACACCTTC.

This clone has a handful of counts. The gene calls are TRBV7-8 and TRBJ2-1, with D possibly matching TRBD2 (5 bases). The germline V gene has CDR1 SGHVS and CDR2 FQNEAQ. This CDR3 has 14 amino acids. The V gene lost 2 bases and the J gene lost 7 bases, with 12 bases spanning the gap. CDR3 bases: TGTGCCAGCAGCTTAAGGACTCAAGAGAATGAGCAGTTCTTC. It yields the protein CASSLRTQENEQFF.

The genes are TRBV7-9 and TRBJ1-6; 10 nucleotides line up with TRBD1. This CDR3 spans 17 amino acids. Per germline, CDR1 SEHNR and CDR2 FQNEAQ (reference sequence). J was trimmed by 3 bases and V by 1 base; bases with no gene match: 3. In nucleotides, the CDR3 is TGTGCCAGCAGCTTAGGGACAGGGGGTCTCTATAATTCACCCCTCCACTTT. Residues: CASSLGTGGLYNSPLHF.

This chain joins TRBV5-4 and TRBJ1-1; no clear D. The V and J ends lost 4 bases and 0 bases respectively, with 16 bases between them. The CDR3 runs 16 residues. Looked up from germline, CDR1 is SGHNT and CDR2 is YYREEE (reference sequence). CDR3: CASSVGGTIMNTEAFF. The DNA for the CDR3 is TGTGCCAGCAGCGTAGGAGGTACCATCATGAACACTGAAGCTTTCTTT.

The rearrangement joins TRBV27 to TRBJ1-2; 8 nucleotides match TRBD1. The trim removed 2 bases at V and 4 bases at J, leaving 12 bases unmatched. There are 17 residues in the CDR3. Germline lookup yields CDR1 MNHEY and CDR2 SMNVEV (reference sequence). CDR3 nucleotide sequence: TGTGCCAGCAGTTTAAGGTCAGGGGGCGAGGTAGTCTATGGCTACACCTTC. Its translation is CASSLRSGGEVVYGYTF.

The V gene is TRBV3-1 (or the pseudogene TRBV3-2), the J gene TRBJ1-2, with a tentative D call TRBD1 (6 bases). The CDR3 covers 15 residues. V dropped 9 bases and J dropped 3 bases, with 20 bases sitting between them. CDR1 LGHDT and CDR2 YNNKEL come from the germline V gene (reference sequence). The chain's CDR3 is CASAEDSLGDYGYTF. The CDR3 DNA follows: TGTGCCAGTGCAGAGGACAGCCTAGGCGACTATGGCTACACCTTC.

This chain joins TRBV28 and TRBJ1-2; 9 bases map to TRBD1. The J segment lost 8 bases and the V segment lost 1 base, leaving 11 bases of the junction unmatched. The CDR3 extends over 16 amino acids. CDR1 is MDHEN and CDR2 is SYDVKM in the germline V gene. The DNA for the CDR3 is TGTGCCAGCAGTTTATCGACAGGGGGTACTTTGCTCGGCTACACCTTC. Translated: CASSLSTGGTLLGYTF.

The chain combines TRBV7-9 with TRBJ2-3; D may be TRBD1 (5 bases). Trimming left V 0 bases short and J 6 bases short, with 13 bases between. This CDR3 is built from 15 residues. Germline V gene lookup returns CDR1 SEHNR and CDR2 FQNEAQ (reference sequence). CDR3 loop: CASSLAPIGADTQYF. CDR3 nucleotides: TGTGCCAGCAGCTTAGCGCCGATTGGGGCCGATACGCAGTATTTT.

V gene TRBV7-2 combines with J gene TRBJ1-5; D possibly corresponds to TRBD1 (5 bases). Per the germline V gene, CDR1 is SGHTA and CDR2 is FQGNSA. The CDR3 spans 16 residues. V shed 5 bases and J shed 5 bases, with 19 bases lying between them. The CDR3 protein is CASSPRGEIGDQPQHF. CDR3 nucleotides: TGTGCCAGCAGCCCCCGGGGGGAGATCGGGGATCAGCCCCAGCATTTT.

As DNA, the CDR3 is TGTGCCTGGATCGACGCTACCGGGACAGGGGGCACTGAAGCTTTCTTT. Translated, it gives CAWIDATGTGGTEAFF. This chain uses TRBV30 with TRBJ1-1; 11 bases agree with TRBD1. J lost 4 bases, V lost 4 bases, and 11 bases had no gene match. The germline CDR1 and CDR2 sequences are GTSNPN and SVGIG (reference sequence). CDR3 length equals 16 residues.

V usage is TRBV19 and J usage is TRBJ1-3, with 12 bases lining up with TRBD1. Germline-derived CDR1 and CDR2 are LNHDA and SQIVND (reference sequence). The junction had 6 bases not matched to a gene; V was cut back by 1 base and J by 2 bases. The CDR3 loop spans 18 amino acids. The CDR3 region is CASSIAVGQGAAGNTIYF. As DNA, the CDR3 is TGTGCCAGTAGTATAGCGGTGGGACAGGGGGCTGCTGGAAACACCATATATTTT.

CDR3 nucleotide sequence: TGTGCCAGCAGCACTCGGACAGGTCACCAAGAGACCCAGTACTTC. The encoded protein is CASSTRTGHQETQYF. This sequence joins TRBV5-4 and TRBJ2-5; 7 positions match TRBD1. In germline, CDR1 is SGHNT, CDR2 YYREEE (reference sequence). This CDR3 is 15 amino acids long. The trim removed 4 bases at V and 0 bases at J, leaving 6 bases unmatched. Full variable domain (outside the CDR3, taken from reference TRBV5-4 and TRBJ2-5): ETGVTQSPTHLIKTRGQQVTLRCSSQSGHNTVSWYQQALGQGPQFIFQYYREEENGRGNFPPRFSGLQFPNYSSELNVNALELDDSALYLCASSTRTGHQETQYFGPGTRLLVL.

The J gene is TRBJ2-3, the V gene TRBV6-1; D remains unclear. Trimming took off 4 bases at V and 6 bases at J, with 8 bases between the two ends. The CDR3 contains 12 residues. Germline V gene sequence: CDR1 MNHNS, CDR2 SASEGT. The CDR3 is CASSVILDTQYF. The CDR3 DNA sequence: TGTGCCAGCAGTGTAATCCTCGATACGCAGTATTTT.

This sequence joins TRBV15 and TRBJ2-5; D is undetermined. This CDR3 region has 14 residues. CDR1 is LNHNV, CDR2 YYDKDF, per germline (reference sequence). V was pared by 0 bases and J by 5 bases, with 10 bases between. CDR3 nucleotide sequence: TGTGCCACCAGCAGAGATGACTCCGGGGAGACCCAGTACTTC. Translation: CATSRDDSGETQYF.

V and J are TRBV7-9 and TRBJ1-1; D might be TRBD1 (6 bases). CDR1 and CDR2 (germline): SEHNR, FQNEAQ (reference sequence). V dropped 2 bases and J dropped 7 bases, with 23 bases sitting between them. CDR3 length equals 17 residues. The chain's CDR3 is CASSLQDSRGRPYEAFF. For the CDR3, the DNA is TGTGCCAGCAGCTTACAGGACAGTAGGGGCAGGCCTTATGAAGCTTTCTTT.

The V call is TRBV5-1, the J call TRBJ1-3; no clear D gene. V lost 0 bases and J 0 bases, leaving 7 bases between the germline ends. CDR3 size: 15 residues. Germline-derived CDR1 and CDR2 are SGHRS and YFSETQ. The CDR3 DNA reads as TGCGCCAGCAGCTTGGGACAAATCTCTGGAAACACCATATATTTT. This gives the protein CASSLGQISGNTIYF.

This chain joins TRBV5-4 and TRBJ1-2, with 8 bases that match TRBD1. J was trimmed by 0 bases and V by 1 base; bases with no gene match: 8. This CDR3 is 17 amino acids long. Per germline, CDR1 SGHNT and CDR2 YYREEE (reference sequence). The CDR3 sequence: CASSLRRTGTPNYGYTF. Written as DNA, the CDR3 is TGTGCCAGCAGCTTGCGCCGGACAGGGACTCCTAACTATGGCTACACCTTC.

V usage is TRBV11-2 and J usage is TRBJ1-1; D is uncertain. The CDR3 is 14 residues long. V gave up 5 bases and J gave up 4 bases, with 14 bases separating them. Germline V gives CDR1 SGHAT, CDR2 FQNNGV. The CDR3 nucleotides are TGTGCCAGCAGCCCCGGGTCCCGTGGCACTGAAGCTTTCTTT. This encodes CASSPGSRGTEAFF.

The genes are TRBV5-1 and TRBJ1-1; D uncertain. V lost 1 base and J 7 bases, leaving 17 bases between the germline ends. From germline, CDR1 is SGHRS and CDR2 YFSETQ. CDR3 size: 15 residues. The CDR3 reads CASSLNGESTNEAFF. The CDR3 nucleotides are TGCGCCAGCAGCTTGAACGGGGAATCCACGAATGAAGCTTTCTTT.

The chain combines TRBV30 with TRBJ1-1; D gene ambiguous. Germline assignment: CDR1 GTSNPN and CDR2 SVGIG (reference sequence). The V end lost 2 bases, the J end lost 1 base, and 5 bases lay between the germline ends. The CDR3 totals 12 residues. The CDR3 protein is CAWSRENTEAFF. CDR3 in DNA: TGTGCCTGGAGTCGCGAGAACACTGAAGCTTTCTTT.

DNA for the CDR3: TGTGCCAGCAGCCTAAGTGTTCAGATCGGGGGATCTGGAAACACCATATATTTT. It codes for CASSLSVQIGGSGNTIYF. The rearrangement links TRBV7-9 to TRBJ1-3; TRBD1 might be the D (5 bases). Germline CDR1 and CDR2: SEHNR and FQNEAQ (reference sequence). The CDR3 runs 18 residues. V dropped 5 bases and J dropped 1 base, with 21 bases sitting between them.

The chain is built from TRBV4-2 and TRBJ1-1; possibly TRBD1 for D (5 bases). CDR1 and CDR2 from the germline V gene are LGHNA and YNFKEQ. The CDR3 length is 15 residues. The V end was cut by 3 bases, the J end by 5 bases, with 16 bases between. The CDR3 DNA sequence: TGTGCCAGCAGCCAGCAGCAGGGCGTTCGGACTGAAGCTTTCTTT. This translates into CASSQQQGVRTEAFF.

The chain couples TRBV5-6 to TRBJ1-2, with D uncertain. The ends were cut back, 1 base at V and 0 bases at J, with 7 bases in the middle. CDR3 length equals 14 residues. Germline CDR1 and CDR2: SGHDT and YYEEEE. CDR3: CASSLRSPNYGYTF. In nucleotides, the CDR3 is TGTGCCAGCAGCTTGAGGAGCCCTAACTATGGCTACACCTTC.

The genes are TRBV6-5 and TRBJ1-2; 7 bases fit TRBD1. The CDR3 consists of 14 residues. The ends lost 6 bases at V and 4 bases at J; junction bases unmatched: 8. Germline CDR1 MNHEY, CDR2 SVGAGI. The DNA of the CDR3 is TGTGCCAGCAGCAGACAGGGCTGGGGCTATGGCTACACCTTC. This codes for CASSRQGWGYGYTF.

This chain uses TRBV5-1 with TRBJ2-1; the D is unclear. The CDR3 spans 14 residues. Trimming left V 6 bases short and J 5 bases short, with 15 bases between. In germline, CDR1 is SGHRS, CDR2 YFSETQ. This CDR3 is CASKTVENNNEQFF. CDR3 coding DNA: TGCGCCAGCAAAACAGTTGAAAATAACAATGAGCAGTTCTTC.

The V call is TRBV6-1, the J call TRBJ1-6; TRBD1 matches at 10 bases. The V gene's germline CDR1 is MNHNS and CDR2 SASEGT. With 0 bases clipped from V and 0 bases from J, the junction kept 5 bases outside the gene matches. This CDR3 is 19 amino acids long. The DNA for the CDR3 is TGTGCCAGCAGTGAAGCGAGGGACAGGGGTTACTCCTATAATTCACCCCTCCACTTT. Its translation is CASSEARDRGYSYNSPLHF.

The J gene is TRBJ1-5, the V gene TRBV4-2; D not certain. Per the germline V gene, CDR1 is LGHNA and CDR2 is YNFKEQ. The CDR3 is 13 amino acids. Trimming shortened V by 4 bases and J by 3 bases, and 7 bases separated the two germline ends. The CDR3 bases are TGTGCCAGCAGCCCTGACAACAATCAGCCCCAGCATTTT. Protein: CASSPDNNQPQHF.

The chain has TRBV7-9 and TRBJ1-2, with 9 bases identical to TRBD1. CDR1 SEHNR and CDR2 FQNEAQ come from the germline V gene (reference sequence). Losses at the gene ends were 1 base for V and 4 bases for J; bases not matched to a gene: 4. CDR3 length: 15 residues. The CDR3 spells CASSLGTGVSYGYTF. The CDR3 bases are TGTGCCAGCAGCTTAGGGACAGGGGTGTCCTATGGCTACACCTTC.

The gene calls are TRBV10-3 and TRBJ1-3; D is perhaps TRBD1 (5 bases). Trimming took off 6 bases at V and 3 bases at J, with 27 bases between the two ends. Germline CDR1 and CDR2: ENHRY and SYGVKD. CDR3 length equals 19 residues. As DNA, the CDR3 is TGTGCCATCAGCGAGGGCTCAGGGACTATTATTGGCGGTGGAAACACCATATATTTT. Protein sequence: CAISEGSGTIIGGGNTIYF.

The chain joins TRBV18 to TRBJ1-6; D unresolved. V was clipped by 6 bases and J by 9 bases, with 15 bases between them. The CDR3 has 14 residues. Germline V CDR1 and CDR2: KGHSH, LQKENI. CDR3 loop: CASSLGGVSSPLHF. The CDR3 nucleotides are TGTGCCAGCTCCCTGGGCGGGGTAAGTTCACCCCTCCACTTT.

The chain combines TRBV15 with TRBJ1-2; TRBD1 matches 8 bases. Trimming cost V 1 base and J 2 bases; bases outside gene matches: 9. The CDR3 is 17 residues long. Per the germline V gene, CDR1 is LNHNV and CDR2 is YYDKDF (reference sequence). CDR3 sequence: CATSRGGGQGLNYGYTF. The CDR3 coding sequence is TGTGCCACCAGCAGAGGAGGAGGACAGGGCCTAAACTATGGCTACACCTTC. The complete variable domain, with remaining parts taken from reference TRBV15 and TRBJ1-2, reads DAMVIQNPRYQVTQFGKPVTLSCSQTLNHNVMYWYQQKSSQAPKLLFHYYDKDFNNEADTPDNFQSRRPNTSFCFLDIRSPGLGDTAMYLCATSRGGGQGLNYGYTFGSGTRLTVV.